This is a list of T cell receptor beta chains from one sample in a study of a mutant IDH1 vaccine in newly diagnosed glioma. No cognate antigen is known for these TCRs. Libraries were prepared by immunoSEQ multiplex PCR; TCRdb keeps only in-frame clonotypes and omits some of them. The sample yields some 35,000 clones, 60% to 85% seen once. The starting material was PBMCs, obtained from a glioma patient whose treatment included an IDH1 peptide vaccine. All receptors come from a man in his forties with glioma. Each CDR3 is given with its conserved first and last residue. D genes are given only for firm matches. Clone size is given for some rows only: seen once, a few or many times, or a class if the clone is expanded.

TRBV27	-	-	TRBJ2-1	TGTGCCAGCAGCACCGACAGATTAGATTACAATGAGCAGTTCTTC	CASSTDRLDYNEQFF
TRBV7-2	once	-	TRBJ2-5	TGTGCCAGCAGCTTAGGGGGTCCACAAGAGACCCAGTACTTC	CASSLGGPQETQYF
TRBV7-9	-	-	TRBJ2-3	TGTGCCAGCAGCCCGCTTTCAGATACGCAGTATTTT	CASSPLSDTQYF
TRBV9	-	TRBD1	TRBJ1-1	TGTGCCAGCAGCGCGGGACAGGGCCCTGAAGCTTTCTTT	CASSAGQGPEAFF
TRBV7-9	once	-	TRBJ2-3	TGTGCCAGCAGTAGGGAGGTGGGACTCCTAGACACAGATACGCAGTATTTT	CASSREVGLLDTDTQYF
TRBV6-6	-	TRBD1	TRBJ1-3	TGTGCCAGCAGAGGACAGGGATTAAACACCATATATTTT	CASRGQGLNTIYF
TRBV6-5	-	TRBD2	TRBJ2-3	TGTGCCAGCAGGCGGACTAGCGGGAGGGCAGATACGCAGTATTTT	CASRRTSGRADTQYF
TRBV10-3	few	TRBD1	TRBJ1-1	TGTGCCATCAGAGACAGGGGGAACACTGAAGCTTTCTTT	CAIRDRGNTEAFF
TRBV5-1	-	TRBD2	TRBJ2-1	TGCGCCAGCAGCCGTAGCGGGAGCGGAGACAATGAGCAGTTCTTC	CASSRSGSGDNEQFF
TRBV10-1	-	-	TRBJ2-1	TGCGCCAGCAGTGACTCGGGACCAATGGGGCAGTTCTTC	CASSDSGPMGQFF
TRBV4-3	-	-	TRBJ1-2	TGCGCCAGCAGCCAAGGGGCCGGACCAGGAGGCTACACCTTC	CASSQGAGPGGYTF
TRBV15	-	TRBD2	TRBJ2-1	TGTGCCACCAGCACCCTAGCGGGAGGGCATAATGAGCAGTTCTTC	CATSTLAGGHNEQFF
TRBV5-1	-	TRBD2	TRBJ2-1	TGCGCCAGCAGCTATCTCAGCGGGAGAACGGATGAGCAGTTCTTC	CASSYLSGRTDEQFF
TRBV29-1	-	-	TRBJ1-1	TGCAGCGTTGAAGATTACCCTACGGGTATGAACACTGAAGCTTTCTTT	CSVEDYPTGMNTEAFF
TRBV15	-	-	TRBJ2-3	TGTGCCACCAGCAGAGTGGCCTTCGATACGCAGTATTTT	CATSRVAFDTQYF
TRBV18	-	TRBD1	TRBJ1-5	TGTGCCAGCTCACCACAGGGGGCTGGTAGCAATCAGCCCCAGCATTTT	CASSPQGAGSNQPQHF
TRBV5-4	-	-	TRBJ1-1	TGTGCCAGCAGTACAGGGAGAGGGACTGAAGCTTTCTTT	CASSTGRGTEAFF
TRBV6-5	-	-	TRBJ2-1	TGTGCCAGCAGTGCGCTAACTAGCTCTGGCGAGCAGTTCTTC	CASSALTSSGEQFF
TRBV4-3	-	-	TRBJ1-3	TGCGCCAGCAGCCAAGGAGGGGGGCCTGGAAACACCATATATTTT	CASSQGGGPGNTIYF
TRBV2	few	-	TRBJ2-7	TGTGCCAGCACCAAGGACAGCAACTCCTACGAGCAGTACTTC	CASTKDSNSYEQYF
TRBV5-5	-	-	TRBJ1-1	TGTGCCAGCACCCAGAACACTGAAGCTTTCTTT	CASTQNTEAFF
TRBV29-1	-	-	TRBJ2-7	TGCAGCGTTGGCAGGGGGGCAGACGAGCAGTACTTC	CSVGRGADEQYF
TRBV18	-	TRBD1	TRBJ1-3	TGTGCCAGCTCACCGGGGGACAGGGGAAGAAACACCATATATTTT	CASSPGDRGRNTIYF
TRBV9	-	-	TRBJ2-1	TGTGCCAGCAGCGTAGGTGGGGGCAGCCGGGATGAGCAGTTCTTC	CASSVGGGSRDEQFF
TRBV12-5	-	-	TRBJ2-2	TGTGCTAGTGGCTCAGGGGTATTCACCGGGGAGCTGTTTTTT	CASGSGVFTGELFF
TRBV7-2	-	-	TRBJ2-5	TGTGCCAGCAGCTTAGGGGGGAGCCAAGAGACCCAGTACTTC	CASSLGGSQETQYF
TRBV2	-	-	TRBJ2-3	TGTGCCAGCACGTACGGCACCACAGATACGCAGTATTTT	CASTYGTTDTQYF
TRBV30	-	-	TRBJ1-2	TGTGCCTGGAGTGTCCCCGGTTCGACCTATGGCTACACCTTC	CAWSVPGSTYGYTF
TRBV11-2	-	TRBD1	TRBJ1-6	TGTGCCAGCAGCACCCCCGCCGGGACAGATACACCCCTCCACTTT	CASSTPAGTDTPLHF
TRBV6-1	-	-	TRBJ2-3	TGTGCCAGCAGCGCCGATCCGGGGTATACGCAGTATTTT	CASSADPGYTQYF
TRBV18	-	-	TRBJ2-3	TGTGCCAGCTCACCACGAAGTGGGCACACAGATACGCAGTATTTT	CASSPRSGHTDTQYF
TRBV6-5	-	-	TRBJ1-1	TGTGCCAGCAGTTACTCGGGGGTATTGAACACTGAAGCTTTCTTT	CASSYSGVLNTEAFF
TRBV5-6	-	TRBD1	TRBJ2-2	TGTGCCAGCAGCTTGTTCGGGACAGGGGGCTTCGGGGAGCTGTTTTTT	CASSLFGTGGFGELFF
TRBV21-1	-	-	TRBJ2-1	TGTGCCAGCAGCAACCGGACTAGCCTCCCCTTCCGGGACAATGAGCAGTTCTTC	CASSNRTSLPFRDNEQFF
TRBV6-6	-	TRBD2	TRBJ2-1	TGTGCCAGCCAGCGGGAGATATCGGACAATGAGCAGTTCTTC	CASQREISDNEQFF
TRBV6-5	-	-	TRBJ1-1	TGTGCCAGCACCGGAGGTACTACTGAAGCTTTCTTT	CASTGGTTEAFF
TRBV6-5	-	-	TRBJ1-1	TGTGCCAGCAGTTACGGATCTGGAACTGAAGCTTTCTTT	CASSYGSGTEAFF
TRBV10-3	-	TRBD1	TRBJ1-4	TGTGCCATCAGACAGGGGTGGAATGAAAAACTGTTTTTT	CAIRQGWNEKLFF
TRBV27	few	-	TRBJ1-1	TGTGCCAGCAGTTTTGGGCCTGGGAACACTGAAGCTTTCTTT	CASSFGPGNTEAFF
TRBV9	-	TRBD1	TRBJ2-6	TGTGCCAGCAGCGTAGCGGGACAGCTTGGTGGGGCCAACGTCCTGACTTTC	CASSVAGQLGGANVLTF
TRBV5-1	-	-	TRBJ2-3	TGCGCCAGCAGCCCCGTCGGACGGGAAGATACGCAGTATTTT	CASSPVGREDTQYF
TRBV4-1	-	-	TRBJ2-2	TGCGCCAGCAGCCATTCCCGGCGGGACTCCACCGGGGAGCTGTTTTTT	CASSHSRRDSTGELFF
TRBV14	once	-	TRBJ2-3	TGTGCCAGCAGCCTTCTACAGGGAATGAGCACAGATACGCAGTATTTT	CASSLLQGMSTDTQYF
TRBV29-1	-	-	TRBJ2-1	TGCAGCGTTGACCGATGGGGGACCAATGAGCAGTTCTTC	CSVDRWGTNEQFF
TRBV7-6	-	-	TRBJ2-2	TGTGCCAGCAGTCGCCGGGTAGCGGACGCCGGGGAGCTGTTTTTT	CASSRRVADAGELFF
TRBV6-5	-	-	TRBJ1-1	TGTGCCAGCAGTTACAGGAGCGGGGGGACTGAAGCTTTCTTT	CASSYRSGGTEAFF
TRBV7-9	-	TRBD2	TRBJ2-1	TGTGCCAGCGCGGGGAAGCGGGAGGGTTGGGATGAGCAGTTCTTC	CASAGKREGWDEQFF
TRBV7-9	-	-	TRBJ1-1	TGTGCCAGCAGCTTAGCCGACACGGGAGCTTTCTTT	CASSLADTGAFF
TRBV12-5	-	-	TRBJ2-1	TGTGCTAGTGGTCCCCTTACCGACAATGAGCAGTTCTTC	CASGPLTDNEQFF
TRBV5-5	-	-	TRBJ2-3	TGTGCCAGCAGCCTAGACAGAGTCACAGATACGCAGTATTTT	CASSLDRVTDTQYF
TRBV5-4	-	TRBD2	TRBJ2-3	TGTGCCAGCAGCTTGGGGTCTAGCGGGAGAACAGATACGCAGTATTTT	CASSLGSSGRTDTQYF
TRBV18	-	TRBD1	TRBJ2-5	TGTGCCAGCTCACCAGGGACAGGTACCAAAGAGACCCAGTACTTC	CASSPGTGTKETQYF